The 8 T cell receptor beta chains in this list originate from one sample, sequenced in a study of CD8 T cells in ankylosing spondylitis. Each CDR3 protein gets one entry after TCRdb re-called the 5' RACE reads with MiXCR. The sample consists of approximately 35,000 distinct CDR3 sequences, roughly 9.6% of them appearing once. Sequencing was performed on synovial fluid, either unsorted or a sorted T cell fraction (not recorded which). The receptors originated from a male donor with ankylosing spondylitis.

The chain links TRBV6-5 to TRBJ2-5; TRBD2 is a possible D gene (5 bases). The CDR3 runs to 13 residues. V was trimmed by 8 bases and J by 3 bases, leaving 13 bases between them. The germline V gene has CDR1 MNHEY and CDR2 SVGAGI. The CDR3 region has the DNA TGTGCCAGCGTTCGAGGGAGTGAAGAGACCCAGTACTTC. This translates into CASVRGSEETQYF.

By sample fraction, this clonotype is medium-sized (0.01 to 0.1%). V usage is TRBV20-1 and J usage is TRBJ2-5; possible D gene TRBD1, 5 bases. CDR3 length: 14 amino acids. The germline gives CDR1 DFQATT, CDR2 SNEGSKA (reference sequence). V shed 3 bases and J shed 5 bases, with 16 bases lying between them. The CDR3, as DNA: TGCAGTGCTAGTTGGCAGGGAATGTTGGAGACCCAGTACTTC. Translated: CSASWQGMLETQYF.

Many counts were recorded for this clonotype. This sequence joins TRBV29-1 and TRBJ2-5; TRBD2 matches at 9 bases. The germline V gene encodes CDR1 SQVTM and CDR2 ANQGSEA. There are 15 residues in the CDR3. V trimming: 6 bases; J trimming: 1 base; junction bases outside the gene matches: 9. The CDR3 spells CSVEGGLAVQETQYF. Here the CDR3 DNA reads TGCAGCGTCGAGGGGGGACTAGCAGTCCAAGAGACCCAGTACTTC.

This clonotype was observed many times. One end of the junction is discordant with germline, which a read error may explain. This chain uses TRBV29-1 with TRBJ1-4, with D tentatively TRBD1 (5 bases). Germline CDR1 and CDR2: SQVTM and ANQGSEA. The CDR3 consists of 13 residues. Written as DNA, the CDR3 is TGCAGCGCTGAACAGGATTCTAATGAAAAACTGTTTTTT. It specifies CSAEQDSNEKLFF.

This clonotype was seen a handful of times. The genes are TRBV29-1 and TRBJ2-7; TRBD1 matches 12 bases. Trimming removed 0 bases from V and 8 bases from J; junction bases left unmatched: 5. CDR1 SQVTM and CDR2 ANQGSEA come from the germline V gene. This CDR3 has 14 residues. The CDR3 nucleotides read TGCAGCGTTGAAGACAGGGACAGGGGGCTCCAGCAGTACTTC. Protein product: CSVEDRDRGLQQYF.

This chain links TRBV5-1 with TRBJ2-3; D call uncertain. The V end was cut by 1 base, the J end by 4 bases, with 4 bases between. Germline CDR1 and CDR2: SGHRS and YFSETQ. The CDR3 is made up of 12 amino acids. CDR3 loop: CASSLIADTQYF. In DNA form, the CDR3 reads TGCGCCAGCAGCTTGATCGCAGATACGCAGTATTTT.

This clonotype was detected only a few times. V is TRBV12-3 or TRBV12-4 and J is TRBJ2-5, with TRBD1 identical over 7 bases. The CDR3 runs 14 residues. Trimming cost V 7 bases and J 4 bases; bases outside gene matches: 9. The CDR3, as DNA: TGTGCCAGCAACAGCAGGGGGAGAAGAGAGACCCAGTACTTC. It specifies CASNSRGRRETQYF.

This clonotype was picked up many times. The V call is TRBV13, the J call TRBJ1-2, with 8 bases fitting TRBD1. The CDR3 covers 17 residues. CDR1 is PRHDT, CDR2 FYEKMQ, per germline (reference sequence). V lost 4 bases to trimming and J lost 7 bases; unmatched junction nucleotides: 17. DNA of the CDR3: TGTGCCAGCAGCTCCACCACTGCACGGGGGACAGGAGCTGGCTACACCTTC. Its translation: CASSSTTARGTGAGYTF. Variable domain in full (rest from reference TRBV13 and TRBJ1-2): AAGVIQSPRHLIKEKRETATLKCYPIPRHDTVYWYQQGPGQDPQFLISFYEKMQSDKGSIPDRFSAQQFSDYHSELNMSSLELGDSALYFCASSSTTARGTGAGYTFGSGTRLTVV.